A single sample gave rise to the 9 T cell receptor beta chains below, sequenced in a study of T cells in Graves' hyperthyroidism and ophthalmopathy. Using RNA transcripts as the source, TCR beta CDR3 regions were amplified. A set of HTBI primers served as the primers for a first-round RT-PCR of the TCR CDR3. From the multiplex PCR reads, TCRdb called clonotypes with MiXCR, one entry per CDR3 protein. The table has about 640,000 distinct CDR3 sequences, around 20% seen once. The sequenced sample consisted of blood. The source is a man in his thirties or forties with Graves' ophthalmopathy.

This CDR3 is CASSLRQGDAGELFF. DNA for the CDR3: TGTGCCAGCAGCTTACGACAGGGCGACGCCGGGGAGCTGTTTTTT. The chain joins TRBV7-6 to TRBJ2-2; TRBD1 agrees at 7 bases. The germline gives CDR1 SGHVS, CDR2 FNYEAQ. The CDR3 totals 15 residues. V was pared by 2 bases and J by 6 bases, with 6 bases of the junction left unmatched.

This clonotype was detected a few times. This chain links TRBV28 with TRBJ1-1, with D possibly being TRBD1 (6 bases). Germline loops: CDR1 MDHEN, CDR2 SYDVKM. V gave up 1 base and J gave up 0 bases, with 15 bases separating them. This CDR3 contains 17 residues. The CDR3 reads CASSLSAGVGMNTEAFF. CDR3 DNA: TGTGCCAGCAGTTTATCCGCAGGGGTCGGGATGAACACTGAAGCTTTCTTT.

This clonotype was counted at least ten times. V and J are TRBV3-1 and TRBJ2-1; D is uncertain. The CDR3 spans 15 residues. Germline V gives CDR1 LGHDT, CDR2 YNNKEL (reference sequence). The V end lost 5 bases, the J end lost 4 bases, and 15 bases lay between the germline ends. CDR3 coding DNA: TGTGCCAGCAGCTCAAGGAGCGTAGGGTACAATGAGCAGTTCTTC. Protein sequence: CASSSRSVGYNEQFF.

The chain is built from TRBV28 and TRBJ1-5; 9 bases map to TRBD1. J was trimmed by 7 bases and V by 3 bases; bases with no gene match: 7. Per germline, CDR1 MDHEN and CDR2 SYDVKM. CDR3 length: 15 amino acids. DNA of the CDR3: TGTGCCAGCAGTTTTGGACACACAGGGGGCCAGCCCCAGCATTTT. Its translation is CASSFGHTGGQPQHF.

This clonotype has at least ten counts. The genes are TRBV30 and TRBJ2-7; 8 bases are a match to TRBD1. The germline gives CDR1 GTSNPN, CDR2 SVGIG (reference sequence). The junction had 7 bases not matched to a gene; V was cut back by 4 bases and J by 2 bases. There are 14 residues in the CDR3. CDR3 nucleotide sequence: TGTGCCTGGACCAGAGGACAGGGAACCTACGAGCAGTACTTC. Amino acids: CAWTRGQGTYEQYF. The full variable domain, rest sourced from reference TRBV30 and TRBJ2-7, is SQTIHQWPATLVQPVGSPLSLECTVEGTSNPNLYWYRQAAGRGLQLLFYSVGIGQISSEVPQNLSASRPQDRQFILSSKKLLLSDSGFYLCAWTRGQGTYEQYFGPGTRLTVT.

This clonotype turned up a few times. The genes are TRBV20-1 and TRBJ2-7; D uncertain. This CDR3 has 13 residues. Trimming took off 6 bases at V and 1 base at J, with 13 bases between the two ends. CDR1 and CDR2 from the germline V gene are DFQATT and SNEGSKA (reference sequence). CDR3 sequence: CSATAGGSYEQYF. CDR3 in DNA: TGCAGTGCAACAGCAGGCGGATCCTACGAGCAGTACTTC.

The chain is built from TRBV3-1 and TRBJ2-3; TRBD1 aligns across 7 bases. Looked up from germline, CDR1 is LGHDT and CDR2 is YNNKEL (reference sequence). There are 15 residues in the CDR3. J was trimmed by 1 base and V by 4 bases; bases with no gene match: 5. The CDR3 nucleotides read TGTGCCAGCAGCCGAAGGACAGGAGGCACAGATACGCAGTATTTT. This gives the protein CASSRRTGGTDTQYF.

CDR3 protein: CAWKGAANTGELFF. CDR3 bases: TGTGCCTGGAAGGGGGCAGCGAACACCGGGGAGCTGTTTTTT. The chain uses TRBV30 and TRBJ2-2; 7 bases fit TRBD1. The CDR3 consists of 14 residues. CDR1 is GTSNPN, CDR2 SVGIG, per germline (reference sequence). Trimming removed 4 bases from V and 0 bases from J; junction bases left unmatched: 2. Looking up the rest from reference TRBV30 and TRBJ2-2 gives the full variable domain: SQTIHQWPATLVQPVGSPLSLECTVEGTSNPNLYWYRQAAGRGLQLLFYSVGIGQISSEVPQNLSASRPQDRQFILSSKKLLLSDSGFYLCAWKGAANTGELFFGEGSRLTVL.

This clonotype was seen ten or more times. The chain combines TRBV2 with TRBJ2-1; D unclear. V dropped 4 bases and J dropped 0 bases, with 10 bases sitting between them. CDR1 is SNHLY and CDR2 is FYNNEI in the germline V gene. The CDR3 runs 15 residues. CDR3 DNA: TGTGCCAGCAGTGTAGAGGCGAGCTCCTACAATGAGCAGTTCTTC. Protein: CASSVEASSYNEQFF.